Here is one T cell receptor (beta chain) with its context. The naive CD8 population came from CD45RO-negative cells selected for CCR7, without terminally differentiated effector memory CD45RA+ cells. All participating donors were Caucasian adults from Nashville, Tennessee. The sample originates from a study of shared clonotypes between healthy human individuals. Researchers divided each subset's genomic DNA evenly across several immunoSEQ plates. Sequencing was performed with immunoSEQ multiplex PCR; in TCRdb, only in-frame clones are kept and a portion is missing. The data show roughly 2.1 million clones, about 93% seen once. Trimming shortened V by 5 bases and J by 2 bases, and 15 bases separated the two germline ends. CDR1 is MNHEY and CDR2 is SMNVEV in the germline V gene (reference sequence). This CDR3 has 16 residues.

V is TRBV27 and J is TRBJ2-2; D perhaps matches TRBD2 (5 bases). This TCR was sampled from a man younger than 35 in good health. Some clones in this sample may be carry-over from other donors' samples. Sequencing input: naive CD8+ T cells from PBMCs. CDR3 residues: CASSTANGGNTGELFF. The CDR3 DNA reads as TGTGCCAGCAGTACCGCGAACGGAGGTAACACCGGGGAGCTGTTTTTT.